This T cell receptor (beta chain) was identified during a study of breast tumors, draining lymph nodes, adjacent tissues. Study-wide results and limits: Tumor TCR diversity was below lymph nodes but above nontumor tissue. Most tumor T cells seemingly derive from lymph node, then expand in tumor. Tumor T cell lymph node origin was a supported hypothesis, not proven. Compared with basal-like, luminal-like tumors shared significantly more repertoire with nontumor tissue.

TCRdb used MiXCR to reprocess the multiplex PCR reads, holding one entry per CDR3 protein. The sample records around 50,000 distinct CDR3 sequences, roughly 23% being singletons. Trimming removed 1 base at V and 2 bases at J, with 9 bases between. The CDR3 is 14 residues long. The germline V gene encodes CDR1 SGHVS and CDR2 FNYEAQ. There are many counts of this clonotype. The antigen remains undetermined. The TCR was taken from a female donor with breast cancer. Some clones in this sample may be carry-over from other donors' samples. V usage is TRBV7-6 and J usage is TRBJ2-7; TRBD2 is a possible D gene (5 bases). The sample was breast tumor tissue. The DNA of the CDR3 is TGTGCCAGCAGCTTAGAGGACTCCGCCTACGAGCAGTACTTC. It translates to CASSLEDSAYEQYF. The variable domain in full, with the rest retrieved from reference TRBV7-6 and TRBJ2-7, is GAGVSQSPRYKVTKRGQDVALRCDPISGHVSLYWYRQALGQGPEFLTYFNYEAQQDKSGLPNDRFSAERPEGSISTLTIQRTEQRDSAMYRCASSLEDSAYEQYFGPGTRLTVT.